Following are 17 T cell receptor beta chains from one sample sequenced in a study of T cell repertoires in cytomegalovirus infection. TCRdb redid the calling of the reads with MiXCR, one entry per CDR3 protein. The sample shows 200,000 to 250,000 distinct CDR3 sequences, roughly 34% of them seen only once. Their target antigens are unknown. The starting material was CD8+ T cells from cultured PBMCs, obtained from culture after CMV antigen stimulation. The receptors shown here come from a human donor in good health (CMV status not recorded). Some clones in this sample may be carry-over from other donors' samples.

In its sample, this clonotype was seen a few times. The chain combines TRBV27 with TRBJ2-1; D is possibly TRBD2 (6 bases). Germline CDR1 is MNHEY and CDR2 is SMNVEV (reference sequence). V lost 5 bases and J 7 bases, leaving 15 bases between the germline ends. The CDR3 is 14 amino acids. The CDR3 region has the DNA TGTGCCAGCAGTCTTCGACTAGTCGGGAATGAGCAGTTCTTC. This codes for CASSLRLVGNEQFF.

The V gene is TRBV7-9, the J gene TRBJ2-7, with TRBD1 matching 11 bases. Unmatched junction bases numbered 9, after V lost 6 bases and J lost 2 bases. This CDR3 comprises 16 residues. Germline V gene data show CDR1 as SEHNR and CDR2 as FQNEAQ (reference sequence). In nucleotides, the CDR3 is TGTGCCAGCAGGCGGACAGGGGGCGGAATCCCCTACGAGCAGTACTTC. Amino acid sequence: CASRRTGGGIPYEQYF.

The chain employs TRBV2 and TRBJ2-1; D is undetermined. This CDR3 region has 14 residues. V gave up 1 base and J gave up 0 bases, with 4 bases separating them. The germline V gene encodes CDR1 SNHLY and CDR2 FYNNEI. The CDR3 is CASSEGYSYNEQFF. The CDR3 bases are TGTGCCAGCAGTGAAGGGTACTCCTACAATGAGCAGTTCTTC.

The rearrangement joins TRBV27 to TRBJ2-2; D not resolved. This CDR3 is 14 amino acids long. V was clipped by 0 bases and J by 7 bases, with 9 bases between them. Germline V gene lookup returns CDR1 MNHEY and CDR2 SMNVEV (reference sequence). The CDR3 is CASSLSRSGGELFF. The CDR3 bases are TGTGCCAGCAGTTTATCTCGCAGTGGCGGGGAGCTGTTTTTT.

The rearrangement links TRBV20-1 to TRBJ2-7; 7 bases align to TRBD2. This CDR3 is built from 20 residues. The germline V gene encodes CDR1 DFQATT and CDR2 SNEGSKA (reference sequence). Trimming removed 2 bases from V and 0 bases from J; junction bases left unmatched: 22. CDR3 protein: CSARRATFPTWGGSSYEQYF. In DNA form, the CDR3 reads TGCAGTGCTAGACGAGCCACATTTCCAACCTGGGGGGGAAGCTCCTACGAGCAGTACTTC.

Notes on this clonotype: The junction departs from the called germline gene at one end, perhaps through a read error. The CDR3 DNA follows: TGTGCCAGCAGTTTACGGGCAACAAACACCGGGGGGCTGTTTTTT. This sequence encodes CASSLRATNTGGLFF. The chain links TRBV27 to TRBJ2-2; D is possibly TRBD2 (6 bases). The CDR3 totals 15 residues. Germline V gene data show CDR1 as MNHEY and CDR2 as SMNVEV (reference sequence).

This clonotype occurred a few times. The J gene is TRBJ1-2, the V gene TRBV2; TRBD1 agrees at 8 bases. V shed 7 bases, J shed 8 bases, and the junction held 9 bases outside the gene matches. This CDR3 is 13 amino acids long. Germline V gene sequence: CDR1 SNHLY, CDR2 FYNNEI. CDR3 nucleotides: TGTGCCAGCATCCCGTCGGGGGACAGGGGCTACACCTTC. Translated: CASIPSGDRGYTF.

The rearrangement uses TRBV6-1 and TRBJ1-5; D is possibly TRBD1 (6 bases). CDR1 MNHNS and CDR2 SASEGT come from the germline V gene. The CDR3 loop spans 17 amino acids. Trimming removed 3 bases at V and 0 bases at J, with 15 bases between. The CDR3, as DNA: TGTGCCAGCAGTGATGGCGGGGGCAGATATAGCAATCAGCCCCAGCATTTT. This translates into CASSDGGGRYSNQPQHF.

By sample share, this clonotype is medium-sized. The V and J genes are TRBV6-1 and TRBJ2-1, with 11 bases fitting TRBD2. Germline CDR1 is MNHNS and CDR2 is SASEGT. The CDR3 extends over 14 amino acids. J lost 12 bases, V lost 7 bases, and 11 bases had no gene match. CDR3 sequence: CASTRTSGLGGQFF. Here the CDR3 DNA reads TGTGCCAGCACCCGGACTAGCGGGCTAGGGGGGCAGTTCTTC.

The V gene is TRBV11-2, the J gene TRBJ2-3; 11 bases are a match to TRBD2. The ends lost 1 base at V and 4 bases at J; junction bases unmatched: 7. Germline V gives CDR1 SGHAT, CDR2 FQNNGV. The CDR3 runs 17 residues. CDR3 coding DNA: TGTGCCAGCAGCTTAGGGTTGACTAGCGGGATTGCAGATACGCAGTATTTT. Encoded protein: CASSLGLTSGIADTQYF. The whole variable domain, filled in from reference TRBV11-2 and TRBJ2-3, reads EAGVAQSPRYKIIEKRQSVAFWCNPISGHATLYWYQQILGQGPKLLIQFQNNGVVDDSQLPKDRFSAERLKGVDSTLKIQPAKLEDSAVYLCASSLGLTSGIADTQYFGPGTRLTVL.

The table lists this clonotype with many counts. The chain combines TRBV27 with TRBJ2-6, with D uncertain. The CDR3 extends over 19 amino acids. Trimming shortened V by 0 bases and J by 0 bases, and 15 bases separated the two germline ends. The germline V gene has CDR1 MNHEY and CDR2 SMNVEV (reference sequence). CDR3 nucleotides: TGTGCCAGCAGTTTATCCTTAAGGCATCACTCCTCTGGGGCCAACGTCCTGACTTTC. Translation: CASSLSLRHHSSGANVLTF.

This clonotype was detected only a few times. The chain is built from TRBV5-4 and TRBJ2-5; 8 bases are a match to TRBD2. The CDR3 has 17 residues. With 0 bases clipped from V and 1 base from J, the junction kept 8 bases outside the gene matches. From germline, CDR1 is SGHNT and CDR2 YYREEE (reference sequence). CDR3 region: CASSLVVAGLIQETQYF. The DNA of the CDR3 is TGTGCCAGCAGCTTGGTGGTAGCGGGATTGATCCAAGAGACCCAGTACTTC.

The gene calls are TRBV7-2 and TRBJ1-6; 9 bases align to TRBD1. V dropped 5 bases and J dropped 0; count of bases not matched to a gene: 5. Germline CDR1 is SGHTA and CDR2 is FQGNSA. The CDR3 spans 17 residues. The CDR3 loop is CASSTGTGSSYNSPLHF. In DNA, the CDR3 is TGTGCCAGCAGCACAGGGACAGGGAGCTCCTATAATTCACCCCTCCACTTT.

There are a few counts of this clonotype. The genes are TRBV12-3 or TRBV12-4 and TRBJ1-2, with TRBD1 as a possible D gene (6 bases). The CDR3 covers 16 residues. V was trimmed by 7 bases and J by 5 bases, leaving 23 bases between them. CDR3: CASTTPGTLEEYGYTF. CDR3 sequence (DNA): TGTGCCAGCACTACCCCTGGGACACTTGAAGAATATGGCTACACCTTC.

The chain employs TRBV4-2 and TRBJ1-6; no reliable D call. V dropped 0 bases and J dropped 0 bases, with 12 bases sitting between them. Per germline, CDR1 LGHNA and CDR2 YNFKEQ. The CDR3 is 18 amino acids. The CDR3 loop reads CASSQESAESSYNSPLHF. The CDR3 nucleotides read TGTGCCAGCAGCCAAGAGTCGGCGGAAAGCTCCTATAATTCACCCCTCCACTTT.

This clonotype was seen more than once but under ten times. The chain uses TRBV20-1 and TRBJ1-5; D possibly corresponds to TRBD1 (5 bases). V lost 0 bases and J 3 bases, leaving 9 bases between the germline ends. This CDR3 spans 14 amino acids. Germline values: CDR1 DFQATT, CDR2 SNEGSKA (reference sequence). The CDR3 DNA sequence: TGCAGTGCTAGAGATCCAGGGAACAATCAGCCCCAGCATTTT. Its protein product is CSARDPGNNQPQHF.

The chain joins TRBV27 to TRBJ2-1; no clear D. This CDR3 is built from 14 residues. Germline values: CDR1 MNHEY, CDR2 SMNVEV (reference sequence). Trimming took 4 bases from V and 8 from J, leaving 15 bases between them. As DNA, the CDR3 is TGTGCCAGCAGTTCTCGTTCCATCGTAGATGAGCAGTTCTTC. Encoded protein: CASSSRSIVDEQFF.